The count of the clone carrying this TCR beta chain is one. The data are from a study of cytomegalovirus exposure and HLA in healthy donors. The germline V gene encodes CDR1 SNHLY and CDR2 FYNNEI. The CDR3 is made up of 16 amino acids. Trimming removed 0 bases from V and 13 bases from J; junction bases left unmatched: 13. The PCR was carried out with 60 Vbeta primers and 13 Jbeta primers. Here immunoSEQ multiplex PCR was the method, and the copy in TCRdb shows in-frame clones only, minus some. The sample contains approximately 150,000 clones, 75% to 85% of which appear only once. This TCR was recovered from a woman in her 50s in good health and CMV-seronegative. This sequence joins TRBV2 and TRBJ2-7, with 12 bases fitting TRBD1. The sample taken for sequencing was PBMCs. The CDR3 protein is CASSEAAPGTGGSCYF. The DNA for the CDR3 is TGTGCCAGCAGTGAAGCGGCCCCGGGGACAGGGGGCTCTTGTTACTTC.